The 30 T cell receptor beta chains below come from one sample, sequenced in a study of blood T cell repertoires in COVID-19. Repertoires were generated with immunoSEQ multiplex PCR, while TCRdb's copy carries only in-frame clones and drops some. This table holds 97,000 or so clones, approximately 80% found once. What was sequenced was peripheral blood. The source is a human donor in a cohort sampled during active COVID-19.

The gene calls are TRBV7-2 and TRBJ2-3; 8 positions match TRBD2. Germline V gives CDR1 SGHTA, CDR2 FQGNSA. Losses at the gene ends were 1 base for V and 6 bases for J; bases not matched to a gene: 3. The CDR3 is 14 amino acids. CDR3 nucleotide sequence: TGTGCCAGCAGCTTAGTAGGCGGGGGGGATACGCAGTATTTT. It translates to CASSLVGGGDTQYF. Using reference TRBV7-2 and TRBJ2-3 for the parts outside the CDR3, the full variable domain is GAGVSQSPSNKVTEKGKDVELRCDPISGHTALYWYRQSLGQGLEFLIYFQGNSAPDKSGLPSDRFSAERTGGSVSTLTIQRTQQEDSAVYLCASSLVGGGDTQYFGPGTRLTVL.

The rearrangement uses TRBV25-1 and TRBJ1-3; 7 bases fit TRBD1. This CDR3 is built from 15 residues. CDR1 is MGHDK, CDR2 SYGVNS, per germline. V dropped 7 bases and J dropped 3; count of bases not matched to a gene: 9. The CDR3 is CASTSDRTGGNTIYF. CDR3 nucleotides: TGTGCCAGCACCTCAGACAGGACAGGTGGAAACACCATATATTTT.

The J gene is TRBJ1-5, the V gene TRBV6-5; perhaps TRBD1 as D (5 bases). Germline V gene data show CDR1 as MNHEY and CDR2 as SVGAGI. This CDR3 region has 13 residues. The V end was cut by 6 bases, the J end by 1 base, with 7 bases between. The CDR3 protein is CASSGGSNQPQHF. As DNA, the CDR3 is TGTGCCAGCAGCGGGGGAAGCAATCAGCCCCAGCATTTT.

In DNA, the CDR3 is TGTGCCAGCTCACCACTAGGACAGGGATTGAATACGCAGTATTTT. This encodes CASSPLGQGLNTQYF. The chain combines TRBV18 with TRBJ2-3; 8 nucleotides line up with TRBD1. V lost 1 base to trimming and J lost 7 bases; unmatched junction nucleotides: 7. This CDR3 has 15 amino acids. The germline V gene has CDR1 KGHSH and CDR2 LQKENI.

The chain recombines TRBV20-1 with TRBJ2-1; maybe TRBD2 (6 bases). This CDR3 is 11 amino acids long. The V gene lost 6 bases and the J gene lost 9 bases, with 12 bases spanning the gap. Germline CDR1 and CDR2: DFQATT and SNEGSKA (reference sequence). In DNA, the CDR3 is TGCAGTGCCACTAGCTGGGGTGAGCAGTTCTTC. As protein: CSATSWGEQFF.

Here the CDR3 reads CSASLAGVSTGELFF. The DNA for the CDR3 is TGCAGTGCTAGTTTGGCGGGGGTGAGCACCGGGGAGCTGTTTTTT. The chain couples TRBV20-1 to TRBJ2-2; 7 nucleotides line up with TRBD2. The CDR3 is made up of 15 amino acids. The germline V gene encodes CDR1 DFQATT and CDR2 SNEGSKA (reference sequence). J was trimmed by 4 bases and V by 3 bases; bases with no gene match: 8.

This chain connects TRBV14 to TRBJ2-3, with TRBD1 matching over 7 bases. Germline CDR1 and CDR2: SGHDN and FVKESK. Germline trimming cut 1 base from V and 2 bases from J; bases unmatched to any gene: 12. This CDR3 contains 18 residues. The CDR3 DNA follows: TGTGCCAGCAGCCAAGTAGTGTGGAGAGGGGGCTTCACAGATACGCAGTATTTT. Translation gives CASSQVVWRGGFTDTQYF.

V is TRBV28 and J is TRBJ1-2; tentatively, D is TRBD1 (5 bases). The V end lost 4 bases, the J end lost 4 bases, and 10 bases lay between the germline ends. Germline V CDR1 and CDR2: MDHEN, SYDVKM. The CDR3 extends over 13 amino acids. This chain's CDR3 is CASSWGGGYGYTF. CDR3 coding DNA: TGTGCCAGCAGTTGGGGGGGAGGCTATGGCTACACCTTC.

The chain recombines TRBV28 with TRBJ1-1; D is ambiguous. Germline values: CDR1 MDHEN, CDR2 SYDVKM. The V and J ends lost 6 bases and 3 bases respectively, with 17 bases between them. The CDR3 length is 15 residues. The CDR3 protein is CASRGLDLPDTEAFF. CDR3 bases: TGTGCCAGCAGAGGACTCGACCTACCGGACACTGAAGCTTTCTTT.

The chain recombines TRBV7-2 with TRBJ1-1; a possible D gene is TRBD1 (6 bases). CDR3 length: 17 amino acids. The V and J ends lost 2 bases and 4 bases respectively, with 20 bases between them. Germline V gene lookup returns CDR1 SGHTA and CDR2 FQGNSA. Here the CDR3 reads CASSLLDRPLRGTEAFF. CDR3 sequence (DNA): TGTGCCAGCAGCTTATTAGACAGGCCCCTACGTGGCACTGAAGCTTTCTTT.

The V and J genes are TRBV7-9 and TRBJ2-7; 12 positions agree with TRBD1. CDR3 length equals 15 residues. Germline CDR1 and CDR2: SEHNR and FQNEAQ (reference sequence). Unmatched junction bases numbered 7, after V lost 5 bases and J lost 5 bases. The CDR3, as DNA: TGTGCCAGCAGCGTAACCGGGACAGGGGGCCACGAGCAGTACTTC. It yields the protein CASSVTGTGGHEQYF.

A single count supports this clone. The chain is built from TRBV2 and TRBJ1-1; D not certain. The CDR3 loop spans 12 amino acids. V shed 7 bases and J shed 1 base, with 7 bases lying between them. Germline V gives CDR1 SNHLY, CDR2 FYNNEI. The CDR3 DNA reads TGTGCCAGCAAACGACAGAACACTGAAGCTTTCTTT. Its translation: CASKRQNTEAFF.

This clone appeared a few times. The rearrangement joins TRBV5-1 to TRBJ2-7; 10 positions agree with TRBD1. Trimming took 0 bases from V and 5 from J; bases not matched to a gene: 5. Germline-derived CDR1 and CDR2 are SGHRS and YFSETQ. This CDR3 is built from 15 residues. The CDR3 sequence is CASSLEWGQGNEQYF. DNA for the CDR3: TGCGCCAGCAGCTTGGAGTGGGGACAGGGGAACGAGCAGTACTTC.

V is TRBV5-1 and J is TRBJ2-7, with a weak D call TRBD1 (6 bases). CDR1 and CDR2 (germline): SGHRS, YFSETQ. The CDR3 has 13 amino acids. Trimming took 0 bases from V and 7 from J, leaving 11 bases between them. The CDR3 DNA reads TGCGCCAGCAGCTTGGCCCAAAGGGGGGAGCAGTACTTC. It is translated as CASSLAQRGEQYF.

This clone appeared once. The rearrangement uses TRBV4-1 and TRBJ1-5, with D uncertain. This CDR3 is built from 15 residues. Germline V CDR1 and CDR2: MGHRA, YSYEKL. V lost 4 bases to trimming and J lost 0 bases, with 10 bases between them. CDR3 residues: CASSPGRNSNQPQHF. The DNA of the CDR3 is TGCGCCAGCAGCCCGGGGAGGAATAGCAATCAGCCCCAGCATTTT.

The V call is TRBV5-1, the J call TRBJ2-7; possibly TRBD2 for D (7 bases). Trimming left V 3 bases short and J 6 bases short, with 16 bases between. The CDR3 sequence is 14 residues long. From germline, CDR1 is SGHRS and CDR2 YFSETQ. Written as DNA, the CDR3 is TGCGCCAGCAGCTCTGGGCCGGGGGGCGGCGAGCAGTACTTC. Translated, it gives CASSSGPGGGEQYF.

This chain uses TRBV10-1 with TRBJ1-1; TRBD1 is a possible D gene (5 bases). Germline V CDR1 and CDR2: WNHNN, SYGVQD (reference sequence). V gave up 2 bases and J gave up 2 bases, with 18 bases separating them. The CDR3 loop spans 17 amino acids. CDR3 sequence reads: CASSEQRFRGGNTEAFF. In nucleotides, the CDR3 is TGCGCCAGCAGTGAGCAGAGATTCCGGGGGGGAAACACTGAAGCTTTCTTT.

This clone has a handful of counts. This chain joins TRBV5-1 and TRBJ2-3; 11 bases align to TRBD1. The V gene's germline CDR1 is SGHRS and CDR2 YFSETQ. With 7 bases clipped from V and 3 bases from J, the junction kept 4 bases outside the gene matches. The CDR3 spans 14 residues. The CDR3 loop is CASSGTGGTDTQYF. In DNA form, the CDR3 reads TGCGCCAGCTCCGGGACAGGGGGTACAGATACGCAGTATTTT.

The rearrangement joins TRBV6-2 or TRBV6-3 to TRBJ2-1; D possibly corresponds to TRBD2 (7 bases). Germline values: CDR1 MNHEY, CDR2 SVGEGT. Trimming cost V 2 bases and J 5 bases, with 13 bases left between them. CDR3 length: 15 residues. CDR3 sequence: CASSYGGASHNEQFF. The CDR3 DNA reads TGTGCCAGCAGTTACGGGGGGGCTAGCCACAATGAGCAGTTCTTC.

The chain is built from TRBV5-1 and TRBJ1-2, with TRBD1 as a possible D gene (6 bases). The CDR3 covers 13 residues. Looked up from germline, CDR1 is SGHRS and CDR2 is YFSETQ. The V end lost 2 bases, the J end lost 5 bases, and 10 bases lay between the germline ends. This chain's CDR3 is CASSFLGQYGYTF. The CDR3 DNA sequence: TGCGCCAGCAGCTTCCTCGGACAGTATGGCTACACCTTC.

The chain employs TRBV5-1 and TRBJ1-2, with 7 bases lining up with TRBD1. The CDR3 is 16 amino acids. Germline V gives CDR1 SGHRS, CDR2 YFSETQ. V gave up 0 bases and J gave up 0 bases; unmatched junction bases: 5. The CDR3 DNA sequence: TGCGCCAGCAGCTTGGGGACAGGCGTTACTAACTATGGCTACACCTTC. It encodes CASSLGTGVTNYGYTF. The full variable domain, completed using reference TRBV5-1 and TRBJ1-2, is KAGVTQTPRYLIKTRGQQVTLSCSPISGHRSVSWYQQTPGQGLQFLFEYFSETQRNKGNFPGRFSGRQFSNSRSEMNVSTLELGDSALYLCASSLGTGVTNYGYTFGSGTRLTVV.

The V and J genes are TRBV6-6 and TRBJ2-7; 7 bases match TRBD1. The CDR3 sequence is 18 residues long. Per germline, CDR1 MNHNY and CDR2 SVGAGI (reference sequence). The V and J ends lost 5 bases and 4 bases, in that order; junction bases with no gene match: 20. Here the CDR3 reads CASSPKTGPFGSYYEQYF. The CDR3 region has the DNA TGTGCCAGCAGTCCTAAGACAGGGCCGTTTGGATCCTATTACGAGCAGTACTTC.

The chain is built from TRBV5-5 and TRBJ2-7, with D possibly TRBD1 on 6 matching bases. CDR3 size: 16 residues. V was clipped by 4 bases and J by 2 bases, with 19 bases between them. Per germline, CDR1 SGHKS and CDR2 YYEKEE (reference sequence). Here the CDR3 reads CASSQTGRGYAYEQYF. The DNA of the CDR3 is TGTGCCAGCAGCCAGACAGGACGGGGCTACGCCTACGAGCAGTACTTC.

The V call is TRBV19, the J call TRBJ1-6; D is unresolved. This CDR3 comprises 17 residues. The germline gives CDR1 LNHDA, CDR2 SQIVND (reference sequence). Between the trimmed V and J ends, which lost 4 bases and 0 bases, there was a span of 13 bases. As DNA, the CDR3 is TGTGCCAGTAGTAGTGAGGCGGCGAGCTCCTATAATTCACCCCTCCACTTT. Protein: CASSSEAASSYNSPLHF. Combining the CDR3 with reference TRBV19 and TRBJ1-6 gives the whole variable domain DGGITQSPKYLFRKEGQNVTLSCEQNLNHDAMYWYRQDPGQGLRLIYYSQIVNDFQKGDIAEGYSVSREKKESFPLTVTSAQKNPTAFYLCASSSEAASSYNSPLHFGNGTRLTVT.

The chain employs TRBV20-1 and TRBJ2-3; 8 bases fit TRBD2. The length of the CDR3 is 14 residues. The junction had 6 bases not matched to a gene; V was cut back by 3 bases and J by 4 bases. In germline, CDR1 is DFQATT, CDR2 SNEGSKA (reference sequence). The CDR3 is CSASRGGLPDTQYF. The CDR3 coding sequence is TGCAGTGCTAGTCGGGGGGGCCTCCCAGATACGCAGTATTTT.

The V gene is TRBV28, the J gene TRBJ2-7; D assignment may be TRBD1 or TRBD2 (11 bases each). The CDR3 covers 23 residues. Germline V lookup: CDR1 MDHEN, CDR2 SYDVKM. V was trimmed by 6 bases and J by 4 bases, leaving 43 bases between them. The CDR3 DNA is TGTGCCAGCAGCCGCCCTCCCTTTTGGACAGGGGGCGGGCTAGGGACTAGCGGATACGAGCAGTACTTC. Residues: CASSRPPFWTGGGLGTSGYEQYF. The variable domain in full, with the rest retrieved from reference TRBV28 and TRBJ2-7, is DVKVTQSSRYLVKRTGEKVFLECVQDMDHENMFWYRQDPGLGLRLIYFSYDVKMKEKGDIPEGYSVSREKKERFSLILESASTNQTSMYLCASSRPPFWTGGGLGTSGYEQYFGPGTRLTVT.

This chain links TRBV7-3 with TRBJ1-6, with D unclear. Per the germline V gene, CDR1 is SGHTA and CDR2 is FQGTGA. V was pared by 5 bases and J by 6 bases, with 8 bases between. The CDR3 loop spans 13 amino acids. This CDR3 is CASSPTLNSPLHF. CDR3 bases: TGTGCCAGCAGCCCGACTCTTAATTCACCCCTCCACTTT.

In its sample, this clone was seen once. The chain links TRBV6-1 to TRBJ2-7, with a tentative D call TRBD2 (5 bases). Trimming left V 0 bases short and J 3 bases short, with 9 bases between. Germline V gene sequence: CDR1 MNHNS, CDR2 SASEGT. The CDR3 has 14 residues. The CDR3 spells CASSEALRDYEQYF. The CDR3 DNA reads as TGTGCCAGCAGTGAAGCGCTTCGGGACTACGAGCAGTACTTC.

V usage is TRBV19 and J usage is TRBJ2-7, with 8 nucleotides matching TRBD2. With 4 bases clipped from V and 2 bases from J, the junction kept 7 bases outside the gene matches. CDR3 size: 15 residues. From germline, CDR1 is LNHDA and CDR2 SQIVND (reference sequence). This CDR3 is CASSTGGSSAYEQYF. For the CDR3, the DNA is TGTGCCAGTAGTACGGGGGGGAGTAGTGCCTACGAGCAGTACTTC.

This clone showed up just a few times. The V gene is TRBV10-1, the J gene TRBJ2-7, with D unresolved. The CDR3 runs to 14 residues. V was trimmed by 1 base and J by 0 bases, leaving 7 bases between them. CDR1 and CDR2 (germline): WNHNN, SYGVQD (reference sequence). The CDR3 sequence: CASSEYGTSYEQYF. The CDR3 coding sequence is TGCGCCAGCAGTGAGTATGGCACCTCCTACGAGCAGTACTTC.